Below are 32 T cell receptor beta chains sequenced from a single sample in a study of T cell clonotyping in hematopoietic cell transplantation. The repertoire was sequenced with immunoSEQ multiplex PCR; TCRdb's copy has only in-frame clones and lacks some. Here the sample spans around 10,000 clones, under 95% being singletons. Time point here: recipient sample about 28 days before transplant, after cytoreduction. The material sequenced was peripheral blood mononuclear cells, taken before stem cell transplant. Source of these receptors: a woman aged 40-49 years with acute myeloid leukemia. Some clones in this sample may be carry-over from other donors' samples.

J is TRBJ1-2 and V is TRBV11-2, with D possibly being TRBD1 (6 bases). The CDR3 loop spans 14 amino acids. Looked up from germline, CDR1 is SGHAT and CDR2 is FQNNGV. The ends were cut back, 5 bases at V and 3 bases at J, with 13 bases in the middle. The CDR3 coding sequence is TGTGCCAGCAGCCCACAGGGATCGGACTATGGCTACACCTTC. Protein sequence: CASSPQGSDYGYTF.

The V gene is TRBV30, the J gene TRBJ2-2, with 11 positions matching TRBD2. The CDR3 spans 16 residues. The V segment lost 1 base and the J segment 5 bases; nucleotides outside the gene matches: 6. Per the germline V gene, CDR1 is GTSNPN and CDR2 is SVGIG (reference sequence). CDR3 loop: CAWSALAGARTGELFF. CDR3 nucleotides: TGTGCCTGGAGTGCACTAGCGGGAGCGCGGACCGGGGAGCTGTTTTTT.

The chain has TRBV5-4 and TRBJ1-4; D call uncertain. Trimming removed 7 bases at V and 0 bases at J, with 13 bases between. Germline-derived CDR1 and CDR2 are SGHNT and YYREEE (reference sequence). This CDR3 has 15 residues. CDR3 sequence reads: CASRSQTSTNEKLFF. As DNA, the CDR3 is TGTGCCAGCCGCTCCCAGACCTCAACTAATGAAAAACTGTTTTTT.

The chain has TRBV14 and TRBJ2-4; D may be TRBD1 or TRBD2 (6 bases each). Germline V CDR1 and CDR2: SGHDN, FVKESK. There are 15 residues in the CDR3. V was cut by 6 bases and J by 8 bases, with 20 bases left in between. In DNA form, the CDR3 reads TGTGCCAGCAGTCCCTTCGACAGGAGGGTAGACATTCAGTACTTC. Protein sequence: CASSPFDRRVDIQYF.

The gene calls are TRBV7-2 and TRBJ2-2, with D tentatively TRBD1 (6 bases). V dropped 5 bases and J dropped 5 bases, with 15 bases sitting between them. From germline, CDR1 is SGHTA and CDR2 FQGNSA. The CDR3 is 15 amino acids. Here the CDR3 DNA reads TGTGCCAGCAGCGAACAGGGAGTTAGAACCGGGGAGCTGTTTTTT. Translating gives CASSEQGVRTGELFF.

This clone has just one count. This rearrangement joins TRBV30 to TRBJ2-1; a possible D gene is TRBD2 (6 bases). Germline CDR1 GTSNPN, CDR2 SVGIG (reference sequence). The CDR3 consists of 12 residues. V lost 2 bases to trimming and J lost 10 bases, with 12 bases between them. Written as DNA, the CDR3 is TGTGCCTGGAGTACGTCGGGAGAAGAGCAGTTCTTC. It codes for CAWSTSGEEQFF.

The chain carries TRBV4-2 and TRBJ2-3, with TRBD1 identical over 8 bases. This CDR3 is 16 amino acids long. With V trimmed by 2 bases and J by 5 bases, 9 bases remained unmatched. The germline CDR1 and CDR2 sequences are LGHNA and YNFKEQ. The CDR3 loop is CASSQSVGTGRDTQYF. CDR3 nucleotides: TGTGCCAGCAGCCAAAGTGTTGGGACAGGAAGAGATACGCAGTATTTT.

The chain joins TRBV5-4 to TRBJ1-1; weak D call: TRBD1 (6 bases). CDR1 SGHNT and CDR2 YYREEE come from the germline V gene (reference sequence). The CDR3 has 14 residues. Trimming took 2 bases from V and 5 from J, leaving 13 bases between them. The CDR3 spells CASSLSGTQTEAFF. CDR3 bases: TGTGCCAGCAGCTTATCCGGGACACAGACTGAAGCTTTCTTT. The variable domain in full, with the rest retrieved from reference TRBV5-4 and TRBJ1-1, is ETGVTQSPTHLIKTRGQQVTLRCSSQSGHNTVSWYQQALGQGPQFIFQYYREEENGRGNFPPRFSGLQFPNYSSELNVNALELDDSALYLCASSLSGTQTEAFFGQGTRLTVV.

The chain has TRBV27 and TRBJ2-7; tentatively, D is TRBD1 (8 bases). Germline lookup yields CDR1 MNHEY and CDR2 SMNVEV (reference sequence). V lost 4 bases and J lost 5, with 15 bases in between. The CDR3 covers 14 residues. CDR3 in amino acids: CASSSFTGGDEQYF. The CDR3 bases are TGTGCCAGCAGTTCCTTCACAGGGGGGGACGAGCAGTACTTC.

CDR3 amino acids: CASRQGQTNYGYTF. DNA of the CDR3: TGTGCCAGCCGTCAGGGACAAACTAACTATGGCTACACCTTC. V gene TRBV7-3 combines with J gene TRBJ1-2, with D possibly being TRBD1 (6 bases). This CDR3 spans 14 amino acids. Trimming took off 8 bases at V and 0 bases at J, with 13 bases between the two ends. CDR1 and CDR2 (germline): SGHTA, FQGTGA.

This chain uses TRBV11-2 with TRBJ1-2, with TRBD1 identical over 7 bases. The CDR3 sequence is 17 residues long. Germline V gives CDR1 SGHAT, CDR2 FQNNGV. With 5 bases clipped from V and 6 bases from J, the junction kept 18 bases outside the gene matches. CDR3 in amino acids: CASSLQGGSIGFDGYTF. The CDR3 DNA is TGTGCCAGCAGCCTTCAGGGGGGTTCCATTGGTTTTGATGGCTACACCTTC.

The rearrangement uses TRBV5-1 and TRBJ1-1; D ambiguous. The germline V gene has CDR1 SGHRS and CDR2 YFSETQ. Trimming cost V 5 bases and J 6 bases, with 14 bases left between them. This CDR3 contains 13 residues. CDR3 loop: CASSEGSFSEAFF. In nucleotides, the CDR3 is TGCGCCAGCAGTGAAGGTTCGTTCTCTGAAGCTTTCTTT.

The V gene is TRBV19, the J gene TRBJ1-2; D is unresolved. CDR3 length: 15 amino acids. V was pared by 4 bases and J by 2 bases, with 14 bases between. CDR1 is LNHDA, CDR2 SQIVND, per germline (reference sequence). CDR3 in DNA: TGTGCCAGTAGTAAAGGCTTAGACAAGAACTATGGCTACACCTTC. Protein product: CASSKGLDKNYGYTF.

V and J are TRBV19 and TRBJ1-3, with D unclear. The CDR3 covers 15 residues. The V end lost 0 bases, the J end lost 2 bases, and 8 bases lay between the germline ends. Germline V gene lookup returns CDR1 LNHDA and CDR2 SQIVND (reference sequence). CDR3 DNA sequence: TGTGCCAGTAGTATAGACTCCGGCCCTGGAAACACCATATATTTT. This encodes CASSIDSGPGNTIYF.

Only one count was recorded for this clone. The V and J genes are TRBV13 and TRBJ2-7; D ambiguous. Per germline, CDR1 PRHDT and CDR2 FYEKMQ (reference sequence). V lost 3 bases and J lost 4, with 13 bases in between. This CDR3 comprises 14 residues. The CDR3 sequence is CASSFSDLTYEQYF. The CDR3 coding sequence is TGTGCCAGCAGCTTTTCGGACCTCACTTACGAGCAGTACTTC. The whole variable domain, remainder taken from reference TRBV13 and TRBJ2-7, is AAGVIQSPRHLIKEKRETATLKCYPIPRHDTVYWYQQGPGQDPQFLISFYEKMQSDKGSIPDRFSAQQFSDYHSELNMSSLELGDSALYFCASSFSDLTYEQYFGPGTRLTVT.

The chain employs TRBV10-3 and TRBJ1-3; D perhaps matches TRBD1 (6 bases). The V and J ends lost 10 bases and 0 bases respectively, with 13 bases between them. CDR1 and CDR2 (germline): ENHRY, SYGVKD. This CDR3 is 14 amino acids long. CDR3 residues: CATSSDSSGNTIYF. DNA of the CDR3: TGTGCCACCTCCTCGGACAGCTCTGGAAACACCATATATTTT.

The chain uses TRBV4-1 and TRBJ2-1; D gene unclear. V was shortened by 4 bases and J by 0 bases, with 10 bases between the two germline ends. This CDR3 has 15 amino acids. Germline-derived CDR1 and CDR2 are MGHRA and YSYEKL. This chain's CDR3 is CASSPGKASYNEQFF. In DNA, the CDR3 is TGCGCCAGCAGCCCTGGGAAGGCCTCCTACAATGAGCAGTTCTTC.

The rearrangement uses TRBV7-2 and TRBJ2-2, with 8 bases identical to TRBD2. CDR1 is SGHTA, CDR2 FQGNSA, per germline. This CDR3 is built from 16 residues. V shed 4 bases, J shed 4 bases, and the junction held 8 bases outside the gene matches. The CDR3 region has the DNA TGTGCCAGCAGCTCCACCGGGACTAGGGTCACCGGGGAGCTGTTTTTT. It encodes CASSSTGTRVTGELFF.

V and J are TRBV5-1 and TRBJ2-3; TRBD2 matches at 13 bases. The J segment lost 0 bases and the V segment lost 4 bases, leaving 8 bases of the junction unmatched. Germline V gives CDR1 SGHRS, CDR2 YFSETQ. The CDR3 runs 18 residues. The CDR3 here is CASSHGTSGNPSTDTQYF. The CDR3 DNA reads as TGCGCCAGCAGCCACGGGACTAGCGGGAATCCTAGCACAGATACGCAGTATTTT. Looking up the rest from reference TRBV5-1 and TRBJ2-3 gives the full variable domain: KAGVTQTPRYLIKTRGQQVTLSCSPISGHRSVSWYQQTPGQGLQFLFEYFSETQRNKGNFPGRFSGRQFSNSRSEMNVSTLELGDSALYLCASSHGTSGNPSTDTQYFGPGTRLTVL.

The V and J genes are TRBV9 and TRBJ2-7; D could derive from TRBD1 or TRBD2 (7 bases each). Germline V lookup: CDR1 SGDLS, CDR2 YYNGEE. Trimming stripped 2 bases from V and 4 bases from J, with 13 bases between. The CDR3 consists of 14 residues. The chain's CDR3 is CASSVRGGYYEQYF. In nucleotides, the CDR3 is TGTGCCAGCAGCGTCAGGGGGGGTTATTACGAGCAGTACTTC.

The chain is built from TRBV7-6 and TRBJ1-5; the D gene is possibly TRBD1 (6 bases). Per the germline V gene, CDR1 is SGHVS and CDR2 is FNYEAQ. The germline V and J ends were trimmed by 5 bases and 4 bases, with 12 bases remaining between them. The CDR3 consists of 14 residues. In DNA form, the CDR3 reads TGTGCCAGCAGCGCACAGGGAGGAAATCAGCCCCAGCATTTT. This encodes CASSAQGGNQPQHF.

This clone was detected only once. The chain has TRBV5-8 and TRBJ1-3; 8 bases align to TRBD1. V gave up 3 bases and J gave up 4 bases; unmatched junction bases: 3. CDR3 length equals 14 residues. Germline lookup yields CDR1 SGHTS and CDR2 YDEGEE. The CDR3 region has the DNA TGTGCCAGCAGCTCCGGGACAGGAGGAAACACCATATATTTT. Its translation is CASSSGTGGNTIYF.

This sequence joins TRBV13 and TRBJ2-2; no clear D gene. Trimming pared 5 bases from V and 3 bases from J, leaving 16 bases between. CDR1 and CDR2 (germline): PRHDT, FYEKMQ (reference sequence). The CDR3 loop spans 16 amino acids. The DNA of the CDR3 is TGTGCCAGCAGCCCAAACCCGGGCAAGGACACCGGGGAGCTGTTTTTT. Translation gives CASSPNPGKDTGELFF. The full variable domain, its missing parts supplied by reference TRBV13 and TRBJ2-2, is AAGVIQSPRHLIKEKRETATLKCYPIPRHDTVYWYQQGPGQDPQFLISFYEKMQSDKGSIPDRFSAQQFSDYHSELNMSSLELGDSALYFCASSPNPGKDTGELFFGEGSRLTVL.

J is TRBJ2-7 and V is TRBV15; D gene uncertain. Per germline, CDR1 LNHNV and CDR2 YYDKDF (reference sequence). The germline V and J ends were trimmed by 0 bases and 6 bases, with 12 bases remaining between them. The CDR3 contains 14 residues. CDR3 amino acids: CATSRDLVSPEQYF. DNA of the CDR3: TGTGCCACCAGCAGAGATCTAGTGTCCCCCGAGCAGTACTTC.

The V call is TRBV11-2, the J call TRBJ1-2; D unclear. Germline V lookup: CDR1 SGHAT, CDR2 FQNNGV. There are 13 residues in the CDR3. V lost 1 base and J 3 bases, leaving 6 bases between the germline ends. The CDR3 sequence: CASSLGMDYGYTF. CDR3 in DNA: TGTGCCAGCAGCTTAGGTATGGACTATGGCTACACCTTC.

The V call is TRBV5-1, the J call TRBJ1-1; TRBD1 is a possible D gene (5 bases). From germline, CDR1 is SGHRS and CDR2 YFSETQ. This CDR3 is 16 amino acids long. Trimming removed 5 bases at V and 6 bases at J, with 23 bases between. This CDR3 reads CASRRTSGQGMSEAFF. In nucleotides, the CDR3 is TGCGCCAGCAGGCGTACCTCTGGCCAGGGAATGTCTGAAGCTTTCTTT.

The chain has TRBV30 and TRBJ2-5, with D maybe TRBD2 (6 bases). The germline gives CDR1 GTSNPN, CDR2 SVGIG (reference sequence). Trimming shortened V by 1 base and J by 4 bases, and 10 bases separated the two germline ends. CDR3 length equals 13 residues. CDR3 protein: CAWSAGVPETQYF. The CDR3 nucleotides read TGTGCCTGGAGTGCGGGGGTGCCAGAGACCCAGTACTTC.

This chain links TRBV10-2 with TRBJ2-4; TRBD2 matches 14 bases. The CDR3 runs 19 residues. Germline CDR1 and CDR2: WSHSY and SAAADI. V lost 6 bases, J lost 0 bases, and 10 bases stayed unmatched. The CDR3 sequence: CASRNALGLAGEAKNIQYF. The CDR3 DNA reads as TGCGCCAGCAGAAACGCCTTGGGACTAGCGGGAGAAGCCAAAAACATTCAGTACTTC.

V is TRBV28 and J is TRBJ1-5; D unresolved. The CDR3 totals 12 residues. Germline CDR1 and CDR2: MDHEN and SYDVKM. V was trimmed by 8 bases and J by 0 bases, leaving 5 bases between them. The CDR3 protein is CASPLSNQPQHF. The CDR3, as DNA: TGTGCCAGCCCCCTTAGCAATCAGCCCCAGCATTTT.

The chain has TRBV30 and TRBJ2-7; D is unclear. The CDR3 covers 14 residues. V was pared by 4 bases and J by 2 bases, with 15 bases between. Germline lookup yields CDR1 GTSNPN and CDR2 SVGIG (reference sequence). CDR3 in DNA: TGTGCCTGGAACGACGGCACCTCAACCTACGAGCAGTACTTC. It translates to CAWNDGTSTYEQYF.

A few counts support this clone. CDR3 bases: TGTGCCAGCAGTGAATATGTGGACAGGGGCTATGGCTACACCTTC. This gives the protein CASSEYVDRGYGYTF. The chain joins TRBV25-1 to TRBJ1-2, with TRBD1 identical over 9 bases. Germline CDR1 and CDR2: MGHDK and SYGVNS. Losses at the gene ends were 0 bases for V and 4 bases for J; bases not matched to a gene: 3. The CDR3 covers 15 residues.

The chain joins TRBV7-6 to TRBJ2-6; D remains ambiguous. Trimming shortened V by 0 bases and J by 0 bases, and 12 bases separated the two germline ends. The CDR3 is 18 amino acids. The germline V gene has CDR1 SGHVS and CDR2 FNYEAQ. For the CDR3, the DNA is TGTGCCAGCAGCTTAGCGCCCTCCGACATCTCTGGGGCCAACGTCCTGACTTTC. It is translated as CASSLAPSDISGANVLTF.